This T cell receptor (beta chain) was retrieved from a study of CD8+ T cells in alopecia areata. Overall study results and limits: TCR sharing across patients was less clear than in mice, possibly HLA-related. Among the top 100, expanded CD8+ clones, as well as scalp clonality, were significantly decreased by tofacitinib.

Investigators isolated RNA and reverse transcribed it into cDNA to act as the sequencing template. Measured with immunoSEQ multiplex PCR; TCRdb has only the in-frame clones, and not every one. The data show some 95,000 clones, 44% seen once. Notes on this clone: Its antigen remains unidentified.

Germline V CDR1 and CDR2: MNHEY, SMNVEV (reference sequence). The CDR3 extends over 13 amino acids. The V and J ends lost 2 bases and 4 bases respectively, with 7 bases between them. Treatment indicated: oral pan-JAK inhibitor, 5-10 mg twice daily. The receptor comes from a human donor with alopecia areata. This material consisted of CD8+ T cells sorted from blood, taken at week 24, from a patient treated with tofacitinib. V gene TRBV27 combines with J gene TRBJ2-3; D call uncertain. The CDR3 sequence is CASSLVFADTQYF. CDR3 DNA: TGTGCCAGCAGTTTAGTATTTGCAGATACGCAGTATTTT.